This is a list of T cell receptor beta chains from one sample in a study of T cell responses to AZD1222 COVID-19 vaccine. TCRdb's table, derived via immunoSEQ multiplex PCR, lists solely in-frame clones and lacks some. The data show about 110,000 clones, with approximately 92% seen just once and about 2.6% held by the top ten. Sequencing was performed on peripheral blood, taken 28 days after the second AZD1222 dose. Receptor source: an adult who received the AZD1222 COVID-19 vaccine. CDR3s include the opening cysteine and the closing phenylalanine or tryptophan. Each record gives: clone size, J gene, V gene, D gene, CDR3 DNA, CDR3 protein. D genes are given only for firm matches. Clone size is given for some rows only: seen once, a few or many times, or a class if the clone is expanded.

abundance: -
j_gene: TRBJ1-4
v_gene: TRBV2
d_gene: -
CDR3nt: TGTGCCAGCAGCCAGATGGGCAGGGCCGGGCTAGAAAAACTGTTTTTT
CDR3aa: CASSQMGRAGLEKLFF

abundance: once
j_gene: TRBJ1-2
v_gene: TRBV9
d_gene: TRBD1
CDR3nt: TGTGCCAGCAGGAACCACCCGGGACAGGGGGTTAACTATGGCTACACCTTC
CDR3aa: CASRNHPGQGVNYGYTF

abundance: -
j_gene: TRBJ1-1
v_gene: TRBV5-8
d_gene: -
CDR3nt: TGTGCCAGCAGCCTGGTTGTGGCGAACACTGAAGCTTTCTTT
CDR3aa: CASSLVVANTEAFF

abundance: -
j_gene: TRBJ2-2
v_gene: TRBV7-2
d_gene: -
CDR3nt: TGTGCCAGCAGCTCCCCGTGGTCCGGGACCGGGGAGCTGTTTTTT
CDR3aa: CASSSPWSGTGELFF

abundance: -
j_gene: TRBJ1-5
v_gene: TRBV7-2
d_gene: -
CDR3nt: TGTGCCAGCAGCCCAACACTTGGTCAGCCCCAGCATTTT
CDR3aa: CASSPTLGQPQHF

abundance: -
j_gene: TRBJ2-6
v_gene: TRBV7-2
d_gene: -
CDR3nt: TGTGCCAGCAGCTATGTCGGGGGCCGCTCTGGGGCCAACGTCCTGACTTTC
CDR3aa: CASSYVGGRSGANVLTF

abundance: -
j_gene: TRBJ1-5
v_gene: TRBV4-2
d_gene: -
CDR3nt: TGTGCCAGCAGCCAACAGGGGCTTAATCAGCCCCAGCATTTT
CDR3aa: CASSQQGLNQPQHF

abundance: -
j_gene: TRBJ2-1
v_gene: TRBV28
d_gene: TRBD1
CDR3nt: TGTGCCAGCAGGGGACAGGGGGCGAATGAGCAGTTCTTC
CDR3aa: CASRGQGANEQFF

abundance: -
j_gene: TRBJ1-1
v_gene: TRBV11-1
d_gene: -
CDR3nt: TGTGCCAGCAGCTTTATGAGCGGCACTGAAGCTTTCTTT
CDR3aa: CASSFMSGTEAFF

abundance: -
j_gene: TRBJ2-7
v_gene: TRBV19
d_gene: -
CDR3nt: TGTGCCAGTAGTATAAGGGACGGCTCCTACGAGCAGTACTTC
CDR3aa: CASSIRDGSYEQYF

abundance: -
j_gene: TRBJ2-7
v_gene: TRBV2
d_gene: -
CDR3nt: TGTGCCAGCAGACCAGAAGCCCTTTTACACGAGCAGTACTTC
CDR3aa: CASRPEALLHEQYF

abundance: -
j_gene: TRBJ1-3
v_gene: TRBV6-5
d_gene: -
CDR3nt: TGTGCCACCACTCCACGGATTGGAAACACCATATATTTT
CDR3aa: CATTPRIGNTIYF

abundance: -
j_gene: TRBJ1-2
v_gene: TRBV25-1
d_gene: -
CDR3nt: TGTGCCAGCAGTATACCCGGGACTAACTATGGCTACACCTTC
CDR3aa: CASSIPGTNYGYTF

abundance: -
j_gene: TRBJ1-2
v_gene: TRBV10-3
d_gene: -
CDR3nt: TGTGCCATCAGTGAGTTCGGGGGTTGGGGCTACACCTTC
CDR3aa: CAISEFGGWGYTF

abundance: -
j_gene: TRBJ1-6
v_gene: TRBV25-1
d_gene: TRBD1
CDR3nt: TGTGCCAGCAGTATTCGGGACAGGGTGTATTCACCCCTCCACTTT
CDR3aa: CASSIRDRVYSPLHF

abundance: -
j_gene: TRBJ2-7
v_gene: TRBV28
d_gene: TRBD2
CDR3nt: TGTGCCAGCAGTTCCCCCTCAGCGGGGTCCCACTACGAGCAGTACTTC
CDR3aa: CASSSPSAGSHYEQYF

abundance: -
j_gene: TRBJ1-4
v_gene: TRBV11-2
d_gene: -
CDR3nt: TGTGCCAGCAGCTTAGATCTGGTATCCAATGAAAAACTGTTTTTT
CDR3aa: CASSLDLVSNEKLFF

abundance: -
j_gene: TRBJ2-7
v_gene: TRBV18
d_gene: TRBD2
CDR3nt: TGTGCCAGCTCACCCCGCGCTGGGAGGGGCCCCTCCTACGAGCAGTACTTC
CDR3aa: CASSPRAGRGPSYEQYF

abundance: -
j_gene: TRBJ2-1
v_gene: TRBV11-1
d_gene: -
CDR3nt: TGTGCCAGCAGCCGAGACGGGGTTTCCTACAATGAGCAGTTCTTC
CDR3aa: CASSRDGVSYNEQFF

abundance: -
j_gene: TRBJ2-7
v_gene: TRBV7-2
d_gene: TRBD1
CDR3nt: TGTGCCAGCAACCCCGGGACAGGGGTTAACGAGCAGTACTTC
CDR3aa: CASNPGTGVNEQYF